This T cell receptor beta chain was recovered during a study of blood T cell repertoires in COVID-19. Study details: Donors in the United States, Italy and Spain gave samples during acute or convalescent COVID-19. PBMCs, B-cell-depleted T cells, or T cells provided the cDNA or gDNA that made up the material.

Clones were sequenced by immunoSEQ multiplex PCR, and TCRdb holds only the in-frame ones, with some missing. This sample carries 220,000 or so clones, 82% of them seen once, and the ten largest clones take 8% to 9%. This CDR3 is built from 15 residues. V dropped 1 base and J dropped 5; count of bases not matched to a gene: 8. CDR1 and CDR2 from the germline V gene are MGHDK and SYGVNS. This clonotype was sampled from a woman older than 75 with COVID-19, enrolled during active disease. The source material was peripheral blood. The chain recombines TRBV25-1 with TRBJ2-7; 7 bases line up with TRBD1. CDR3 protein: CASSELGGAGDEQYF. The CDR3 coding sequence is TGTGCCAGCAGTGAATTAGGGGGCGCAGGGGACGAGCAGTACTTC.